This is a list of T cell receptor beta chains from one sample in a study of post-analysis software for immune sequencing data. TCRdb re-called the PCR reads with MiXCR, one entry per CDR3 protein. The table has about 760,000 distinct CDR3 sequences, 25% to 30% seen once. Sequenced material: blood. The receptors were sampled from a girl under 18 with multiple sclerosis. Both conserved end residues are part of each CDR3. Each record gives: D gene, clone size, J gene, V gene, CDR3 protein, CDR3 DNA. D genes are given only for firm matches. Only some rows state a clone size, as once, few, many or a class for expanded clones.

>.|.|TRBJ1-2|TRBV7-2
CSTGKGANYGYTF
TGCAGCACAGGAAAGGGGGCTAACTATGGCTACACCTTC
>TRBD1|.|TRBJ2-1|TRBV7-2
CASIFAGQGAEEQFF
TGTGCCAGCATCTTTGCCGGACAGGGGGCTGAAGAGCAGTTCTTC
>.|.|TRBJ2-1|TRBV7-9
CASSLLYPGAIGDEQFF
TGTGCCAGCAGCTTACTATACCCCGGGGCCATAGGCGATGAGCAGTTCTTC
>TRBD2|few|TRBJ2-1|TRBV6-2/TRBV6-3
CASKLAGGYEQFF
TGTGCCAGCAAACTAGCGGGGGGCTATGAGCAGTTCTTC
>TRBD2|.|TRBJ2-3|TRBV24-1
CATSDPASGGLAGSDTQYF
TGTGCCACCAGTGATCCCGCTTCGGGGGGACTAGCGGGGTCAGATACGCAGTATTTT
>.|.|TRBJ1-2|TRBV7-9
CASSLGQTPGVYGYTF
TGTGCCAGCAGCTTAGGCCAAACCCCCGGGGTCTATGGCTACACCTTC
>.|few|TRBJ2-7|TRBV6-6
CASRPARAGSEQYF
TGCGCCAGCAGGCCCGCCCGGGCAGGCTCCGAGCAGTACTTC
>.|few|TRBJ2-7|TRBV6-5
CASSYSGLGERHSYEQYF
TGTGCCAGCAGTTACTCGGGGTTGGGGGAGCGCCACTCCTACGAGCAGTACTTC
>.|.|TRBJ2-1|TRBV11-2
CASSSREYNEQFF
TGTGCCAGCAGCTCGAGGGAGTACAATGAGCAGTTCTTC
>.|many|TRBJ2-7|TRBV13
CASSPPVGEQYF
TGTGCCAGCAGCCCCCCCGTAGGGGAGCAGTACTTC
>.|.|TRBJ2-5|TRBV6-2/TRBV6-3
CASSLHPRRQQYF
TGTGCCAGCAGTTTACACCCACGTCGGCAGCAGTACTTC
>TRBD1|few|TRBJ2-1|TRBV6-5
CASSRGQGVDNEQFF
TGTGCCAGCAGTCGAGGACAGGGTGTGGACAATGAGCAGTTCTTC
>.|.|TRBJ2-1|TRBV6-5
CASTFGGLNEQFF
TGTGCCAGCACCTTCGGGGGCCTCAATGAGCAGTTCTTC